This T cell receptor beta chain appears in the sequencing data of a study of a mutant IDH1 vaccine in newly diagnosed glioma. The data were produced by immunoSEQ multiplex PCR, yet TCRdb's version contains in-frame clones alone and is incomplete. The sample carries some 42,000 clones, about 80% recorded once. The CDR3 spans 13 residues. The V and J ends lost 3 bases and 5 bases respectively, with 8 bases between them. Germline CDR1 and CDR2: SEHNR and FQNEAQ (reference sequence). This clone has only a few counts. What it binds is unknown. Time point defined: week 23, last vaccination. Each dose of the vaccine consisted of 300 ug of mutant IDH1 20-mer peptide, with topical imiquimod.

The receptor was derived from a man in his fifties or sixties with glioma. The sample was PBMCs, taken from a glioma patient whose treatment included an IDH1 peptide vaccine. The gene calls are TRBV7-9 and TRBJ1-5; tentatively, D is TRBD1 (5 bases). The CDR3 coding sequence is TGTGCCAGCAGCTTTCAGGGCGATCAGCCCCAGCATTTT. As protein: CASSFQGDQPQHF.